This T cell receptor (beta chain) comes out of a study of long-term antiretroviral therapy in people with HIV. Study findings and constraints: Repertoires in HIV (unlike those of controls) had narrower CDR3 length ranges.

There were no participants with HIV treated outside the United States. An immunoSEQ assay, version v3.0, was performed at survey level. Sequencing was designed to cover roughly 40,000-55,000 T-cell genomes in each sample. Sequencing was performed with immunoSEQ multiplex PCR; in TCRdb, only in-frame clones are kept and a portion is missing. The table includes 48,000 or so clones, around four fifths detected once. V was trimmed by 7 bases and J by 7 bases, leaving 22 bases between them. Germline V gene data show CDR1 as LNHDA and CDR2 as SQIVND (reference sequence). This CDR3 spans 15 amino acids. This clone was detected only a few times. Its antigen is undetermined.

This receptor was taken from a woman aged 18-29 years with HIV. The rearrangement links TRBV19 to TRBJ1-2; the D gene is possibly TRBD1 (6 bases). The sample was unsorted PBMCs, taken 0.8 years after starting antiretroviral therapy. The CDR3 DNA reads TGTGCCAGTACCCCCGATAGGGGGGGGGCGTCTGGCTACACCTTC. Residues: CASTPDRGGASGYTF.